The 21 T cell receptor beta chains below come from one sample, sequenced in a study of blood T cell repertoires in COVID-19. TCRdb's copy holds only in-frame clones and misses some; the assay was immunoSEQ multiplex PCR. The sample lists under 300,000 clones, roughly nine tenths occurring once. The source material was peripheral blood. The receptors derive from a woman aged 40 to 55 who had recovered from COVID-19.

CDR3 residues: CASGTSMNTEAFF. The CDR3 DNA sequence: TGTGCTAGTGGAACATCCATGAACACTGAAGCTTTCTTT. The V call is TRBV12-5, the J call TRBJ1-1; D is unclear. This CDR3 is built from 13 residues. Trimming removed 6 bases from V and 0 bases from J, with 8 bases in between. CDR1 and CDR2 from the germline V gene are LGHNT and FRNRAP.

The chain links TRBV13 to TRBJ1-1; 7 nucleotides align to TRBD1. CDR3 length: 16 amino acids. V lost 1 base to trimming and J lost 2 bases; unmatched junction nucleotides: 7. The V gene's germline CDR1 is PRHDT and CDR2 FYEKMQ (reference sequence). The CDR3 spells CASSLVGTGENTEAFF. DNA of the CDR3: TGTGCCAGCAGCTTAGTCGGAACAGGGGAAAACACTGAAGCTTTCTTT.

The gene calls are TRBV5-1 and TRBJ2-6; no reliable D call. The CDR3 consists of 18 residues. V was trimmed by 0 bases and J by 1 base, leaving 14 bases between them. Per the germline V gene, CDR1 is SGHRS and CDR2 is YFSETQ. The CDR3 sequence: CASSLDSRDTSGANVLTF. The CDR3 nucleotides read TGCGCCAGCAGCTTGGACAGTCGTGATACTTCTGGGGCCAACGTCCTGACTTTC.

The chain links TRBV5-4 to TRBJ2-1; 7 bases map to TRBD2. The V segment lost 5 bases and the J segment 6 bases; nucleotides outside the gene matches: 11. CDR1 and CDR2 from the germline V gene are SGHNT and YYREEE (reference sequence). CDR3 length: 15 amino acids. The CDR3 sequence: CASSYAGESGNEQFF. CDR3 bases: TGTGCCAGCAGTTATGCGGGAGAATCGGGCAATGAGCAGTTCTTC.

The chain joins TRBV9 to TRBJ2-3; D is perhaps TRBD2 (5 bases). Deletions cut 4 bases from V and 2 bases from J, with 11 bases between. Germline CDR1 is SGDLS and CDR2 is YYNGEE. The CDR3 has 14 amino acids. As DNA, the CDR3 is TGTGCCAGCAGCCCCGGGATCTCCACAGATACGCAGTATTTT. This codes for CASSPGISTDTQYF.

This clone was detected once. This chain links TRBV7-9 with TRBJ1-5; the D is unclear. The germline V gene has CDR1 SEHNR and CDR2 FQNEAQ (reference sequence). V was cut by 1 base and J by 4 bases, with 14 bases left in between. The CDR3 consists of 16 residues. The chain's CDR3 is CASSLEFGVGNQPQHF. CDR3 nucleotides: TGTGCCAGCAGCTTAGAATTCGGGGTGGGAAATCAGCCCCAGCATTTT.

The chain links TRBV29-1 to TRBJ1-1, with a tentative D call TRBD1 (5 bases). This CDR3 has 13 amino acids. Trimming took 7 bases from V and 7 from J, leaving 19 bases between them. Per the germline V gene, CDR1 is SQVTM and CDR2 is ANQGSEA. In DNA, the CDR3 is TGCAGCGCAACCGGAAGGTCGACAGTTGAAGCTTTCTTT. Residues: CSATGRSTVEAFF. Using reference TRBV29-1 and TRBJ1-1 for the parts outside the CDR3, the full variable domain is SAVISQKPSRDICQRGTSLTIQCQVDSQVTMMFWYRQQPGQSLTLIATANQGSEATYESGFVIDKFPISRPNLTFSTLTVSNMSPEDSSIYLCSATGRSTVEAFFGQGTRLTVV.

The chain links TRBV10-1 to TRBJ2-5, with D perhaps matching TRBD2 (6 bases). Germline CDR1 is WNHNN and CDR2 is SYGVQD (reference sequence). The CDR3 length is 14 residues. The germline V and J ends were trimmed by 3 bases and 2 bases, with 10 bases remaining between them. The CDR3 bases are TGCGCCAGCAGTGAAGGTCTAGCGCAAGAGACCCAGTACTTC. As protein: CASSEGLAQETQYF.

The V and J genes are TRBV10-3 and TRBJ2-1, with 13 nucleotides matching TRBD2. The CDR3 has 16 amino acids. Germline values: CDR1 ENHRY, CDR2 SYGVKD. J gave up 9 bases and V 4 bases, and 9 bases lay outside the gene matches. This chain's CDR3 is CAISARTSGSISEQFF. In DNA, the CDR3 is TGTGCCATCAGTGCAAGGACTAGCGGGAGTATTAGTGAGCAGTTCTTC.

This sequence joins TRBV18 and TRBJ1-3; TRBD1 matches at 8 bases. CDR1 is KGHSH and CDR2 is LQKENI in the germline V gene. The CDR3 sequence is 16 residues long. V gave up 3 bases and J gave up 0 bases; unmatched junction bases: 4. The CDR3 coding sequence is TGTGCCAGCTCACCCCAGGACAGGGACTCTGGAAACACCATATATTTT. Translating gives CASSPQDRDSGNTIYF.

The chain is built from TRBV2 and TRBJ1-6; TRBD1 matches 8 bases. J lost 0 bases, V lost 7 bases, and 2 bases had no gene match. Germline CDR1 and CDR2: SNHLY and FYNNEI. This CDR3 has 15 amino acids. The CDR3 sequence: CASNRGSSYNSPLHF. The DNA for the CDR3 is TGTGCCAGCAACAGGGGGAGCTCCTATAATTCACCCCTCCACTTT. Variable domain in full (rest from reference TRBV2 and TRBJ1-6): EPEVTQTPSHQVTQMGQEVILRCVPISNHLYFYWYRQILGQKVEFLVSFYNNEISEKSEIFDDQFSVERPDGSNFTLKIRSTKLEDSAMYFCASNRGSSYNSPLHFGNGTRLTVT.

This rearrangement joins TRBV7-6 to TRBJ2-1; 9 nucleotides line up with TRBD2. This CDR3 region has 20 residues. Germline V CDR1 and CDR2: SGHVS, FNYEAQ. V lost 4 bases to trimming and J lost 4 bases; unmatched junction nucleotides: 20. CDR3 nucleotide sequence: TGTGCCAGCAGCTCCACCCCGGGACTAGCTTTACTGGCGGGATACAATGAGCAGTTCTTC. Protein sequence: CASSSTPGLALLAGYNEQFF.

The chain employs TRBV4-1 and TRBJ1-5; 8 nucleotides agree with TRBD1. The CDR3 loop spans 18 amino acids. V was pared by 4 bases and J by 4 bases, with 15 bases of the junction left unmatched. Germline V lookup: CDR1 MGHRA, CDR2 YSYEKL. The CDR3 reads CASSPPPWTGKGNQPQHF. The CDR3, as DNA: TGCGCCAGCAGCCCGCCCCCCTGGACAGGGAAGGGGAATCAGCCCCAGCATTTT.

This clone occurred a few times. The chain is built from TRBV11-2 and TRBJ1-6; D gene ambiguous. CDR3 length: 14 residues. Germline-derived CDR1 and CDR2 are SGHAT and FQNNGV. Trimming left V 6 bases short and J 6 bases short, with 12 bases between. For the CDR3, the DNA is TGTGCCAGCAGTCCTTTGGGAGGTAATTCACCCCTCCACTTT. This codes for CASSPLGGNSPLHF.

V gene TRBV4-1 combines with J gene TRBJ2-1; perhaps TRBD1 as D (5 bases). The CDR3 covers 14 residues. V lost 1 base and J 5 bases, leaving 9 bases between the germline ends. The germline V gene encodes CDR1 MGHRA and CDR2 YSYEKL. Here the CDR3 DNA reads TGCGCCAGCAGCCAAGTAATAGGGGACAATGAGCAGTTCTTC. Amino acids: CASSQVIGDNEQFF.

This clone came up a few times. This sequence joins TRBV20-1 and TRBJ2-5; possibly TRBD2 for D (5 bases). The germline CDR1 and CDR2 sequences are DFQATT and SNEGSKA (reference sequence). There are 11 residues in the CDR3. The V gene lost 3 bases and the J gene lost 3 bases, with 5 bases spanning the gap. The CDR3 DNA sequence: TGCAGTGCTAGCGGGGAAGAGACCCAGTACTTC. It encodes CSASGEETQYF.

The chain recombines TRBV7-9 with TRBJ2-5; the D is unclear. In germline, CDR1 is SEHNR, CDR2 FQNEAQ (reference sequence). The germline V and J ends were trimmed by 1 base and 0 bases, with 9 bases remaining between them. The CDR3 sequence is 15 residues long. Written as DNA, the CDR3 is TGTGCCAGCAGCTTAGATGGCTCGTACCAAGAGACCCAGTACTTC. Amino acids: CASSLDGSYQETQYF.

The chain recombines TRBV19 with TRBJ2-3; TRBD1 agrees at 9 bases. The V gene's germline CDR1 is LNHDA and CDR2 SQIVND (reference sequence). The CDR3 has 13 amino acids. The trim removed 5 bases at V and 6 bases at J, leaving 3 bases unmatched. The CDR3 region has the DNA TGTGCCAGTAGTGTGGACAGGGGTGATACGCAGTATTTT. Residues: CASSVDRGDTQYF.

Turning to this clone: Other DNA sequences in this specimen translate into the identical CDR3. This chain uses TRBV30 with TRBJ1-6; TRBD1 is a possible D gene (5 bases). This CDR3 is 15 amino acids long. V lost 0 bases and J 7 bases, leaving 13 bases between the germline ends. Per the germline V gene, CDR1 is GTSNPN and CDR2 is SVGIG (reference sequence). CDR3 coding DNA: TGTGCCTGGAGTGTACGGGGGAGTCGCAATTCACCCCTCCACTTT. Protein product: CAWSVRGSRNSPLHF.

In DNA, the CDR3 is TGTGCCAGCAGTGGGGGGGGGAGCTCCTACGAGCAGTACTTC. Translation: CASSGGGSSYEQYF. This chain uses TRBV28 with TRBJ2-7, with 7 bases fitting TRBD2. The CDR3 loop spans 14 amino acids. V lost 5 bases and J lost 0; bases outside the gene matches: 4. Germline CDR1 reads MDHEN; CDR2 reads SYDVKM. The variable domain in full, completed from reference TRBV28 and TRBJ2-7, reads DVKVTQSSRYLVKRTGEKVFLECVQDMDHENMFWYRQDPGLGLRLIYFSYDVKMKEKGDIPEGYSVSREKKERFSLILESASTNQTSMYLCASSGGGSSYEQYFGPGTRLTVT.

The rearrangement joins TRBV10-2 to TRBJ1-5; D not certain. CDR3 length: 14 amino acids. The germline V gene has CDR1 WSHSY and CDR2 SAAADI. Trimming took off 0 bases at V and 3 bases at J, with 6 bases between the two ends. The chain's CDR3 is CASSESSHNQPQHF. CDR3 DNA sequence: TGCGCCAGCAGTGAGTCGAGCCACAATCAGCCCCAGCATTTT.